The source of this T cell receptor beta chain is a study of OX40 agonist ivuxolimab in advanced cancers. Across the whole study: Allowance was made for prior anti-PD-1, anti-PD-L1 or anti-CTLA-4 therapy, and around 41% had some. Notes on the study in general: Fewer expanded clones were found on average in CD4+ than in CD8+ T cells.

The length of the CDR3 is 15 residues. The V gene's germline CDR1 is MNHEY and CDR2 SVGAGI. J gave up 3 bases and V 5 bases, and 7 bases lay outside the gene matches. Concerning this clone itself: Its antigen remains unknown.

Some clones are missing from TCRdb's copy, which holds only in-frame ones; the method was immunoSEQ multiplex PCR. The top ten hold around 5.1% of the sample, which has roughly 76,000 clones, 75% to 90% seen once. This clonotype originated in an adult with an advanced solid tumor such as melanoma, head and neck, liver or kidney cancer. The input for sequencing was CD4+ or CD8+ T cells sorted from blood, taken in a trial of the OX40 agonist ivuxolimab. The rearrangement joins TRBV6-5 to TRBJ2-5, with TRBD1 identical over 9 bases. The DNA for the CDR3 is TGTGCCAGCAGTCTCGGGACAGGGCGGGAAGAGACCCAGTACTTC. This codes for CASSLGTGREETQYF.